This record looks at one T cell receptor beta chain sequence and its context. These data originate in a study of blood T cell repertoires in COVID-19. Study information: Whether acute or convalescent, the COVID-19 samples came from the United States, Italy and Spain. PBMCs, B-cell-depleted T cells, or T cells provided the cDNA or gDNA that made up the material.

In the original workflow: For nucleated cells, counts were estimated from reference gene primer amplification. Assay: immunoSEQ multiplex PCR; the TCRdb copy retains only in-frame clones and omits some. V and J calls plus clone size are reproduced from that table; the DNA served to infer D and trimming. In the table there are about 240,000 clones, around 90% of which are singletons. This CDR3 has 16 residues. After removal of 3 bases from V and 3 bases from J, the junction contained 10 bases not matched to a gene. In germline, CDR1 is DFQATT, CDR2 SNEGSKA (reference sequence). The chain employs TRBV20-1 and TRBJ2-7, with 11 nucleotides matching TRBD2. This clonotype was obtained from a woman in her twenties or thirties with acute or convalescent COVID-19. The sequenced sample consisted of peripheral blood. The CDR3 is CSASGTSGAPSYEQYF. The CDR3 nucleotides are TGCAGTGCTAGTGGGACTAGCGGAGCGCCAAGCTACGAGCAGTACTTC.